The clone carrying this T cell receptor beta chain came up a few times. Its target is not known. Peripheral blood CD8+ and CD4+ T cells were profiled by TCR beta sequencing. Germline V lookup: CDR1 SGDLS, CDR2 YYNGEE. The CDR3 has 15 amino acids. V shed 3 bases, J shed 4 bases, and the junction held 6 bases outside the gene matches. With random hexamers, reverse transcription was performed on about 0.5 to 1 ug of RNA. TCR beta CDR3 was amplified by immunoSEQ multiplex PCR. This amplification extended across 54 Vbeta and 13 Jbeta segments. TCRdb ran MiXCR on the immunoSEQ multiplex PCR reads and lists one entry per CDR3 protein. The sample contains about 150,000 distinct CDR3 sequences, approximately 95% of which appear only once. This sample was taken from a study of CD8 T cells in Susac syndrome. General observations from the study: Where Susac syndrome CD4+ T cell repertoires were concerned, no clonal expansion was evident.

This TCR derives from a human donor with Susac syndrome. The gene calls are TRBV9 and TRBJ2-1; 8 bases align to TRBD1. The specimen was CD4+ T cells from PBMCs. The CDR3: CASSGGQGVYNEQFF. The CDR3 bases are TGTGCCAGCAGCGGCGGACAGGGAGTTTACAATGAGCAGTTCTTC.